The 14 T cell receptor beta chains listed next were all sequenced from one sample in a study of CD8 T cell repertoires and HIV-1 epitope variants. The table came from immunoSEQ multiplex PCR; TCRdb's copy has only in-frame clones and leaves some out. The data show 5,100 or so clones, around 66% seen once. Antigens of these TCRs are unknown. Sequencing was carried out using cultured CD8+ T cells derived from PBMCs. Receptors were obtained from a male donor with HIV.

The count of this clone is one. This chain uses TRBV28 with TRBJ2-7; D ambiguous. Trimming left V 5 bases short and J 2 bases short, with 19 bases between. Germline V lookup: CDR1 MDHEN, CDR2 SYDVKM. The CDR3 consists of 16 residues. CDR3 amino acids: CASSPFDSLFTYEQYF. DNA of the CDR3: TGTGCCAGCAGTCCCTTCGACTCTTTATTCACCTACGAGCAGTACTTC.

This rearrangement joins TRBV12-1 to TRBJ2-7; TRBD1 is the table's D call, not checked against the DNA. TRBV12-1 has pseudogene status. The CDR3 length is 14 residues. The CDR3 loop is CASSLDTLSYEQYF. The CDR3 DNA sequence: TGTGCCAGCAGCCTGGACACCCTCTCCTACGAGCAGTACTTC.

The CDR3 loop is CASSTTSGGANEQFF. The CDR3 DNA follows: TGTGCCAGCAGTACTACTAGCGGGGGGGCTAATGAGCAGTTCTTC. J is TRBJ2-1 and V is TRBV9; 13 bases map to TRBD2. This CDR3 has 15 residues. The V gene end was trimmed by 5 bases and the J gene end by 7 bases; junction bases not matched to a gene: 6. Germline CDR1 is SGDLS and CDR2 is YYNGEE.

Of note for this clone: Since no conserved phenylalanine or tryptophan closes the CDR3, a read error is the likely cause. The V gene is TRBV7-8, the J gene TRBJ1-1, with D perhaps TRBD1 (5 bases). This CDR3 is 15 amino acids long. Trimming removed 2 bases at V and 1 base at J, with 11 bases between. CDR1 is SGHVS, CDR2 FQNEAQ, per germline. CDR3 DNA: TGTGCCAGCAGCTTAACTTCTACAGGGAACACTGAAGCTTTCCTT. Residues: CASSLTSTGNTEAFL.

This clone was seen a handful of times. This chain connects TRBV4-1 to TRBJ2-7; 10 positions match TRBD2. This CDR3 comprises 14 residues. Germline CDR1 and CDR2: MGHRA and YSYEKL. The V segment lost 2 bases and the J segment 5 bases; nucleotides outside the gene matches: 3. CDR3 in DNA: TGCGCCAGCAGCCAACTAGCGGGAGACCACGAGCAGTACTTC. It encodes CASSQLAGDHEQYF.

V is TRBV7-9 and J is TRBJ1-2; unclear D gene. CDR3 size: 16 residues. Trimming removed 2 bases at V and 8 bases at J, with 21 bases between. Germline CDR1 SEHNR, CDR2 FQNEAQ (reference sequence). The CDR3 sequence: CASSLPPPSLHQGYTF. Written as DNA, the CDR3 is TGTGCCAGCAGCTTACCCCCGCCTTCCCTCCATCAGGGCTACACCTTC.

The V gene is TRBV11-3, the J gene TRBJ2-2; D gene unclear. V was shortened by 2 bases and J by 5 bases, with 12 bases between the two germline ends. This CDR3 region has 15 residues. Germline CDR1 and CDR2: SGHNT and YENEEA. Here the CDR3 DNA reads TGTGCCAGCAGCTTAACTAACACAGCGACCGGGGAGCTGTTTTTT. Translation: CASSLTNTATGELFF.

This clone appeared a single time. The chain employs TRBV28 and TRBJ2-1, with 13 nucleotides matching TRBD2. CDR1 and CDR2 from the germline V gene are MDHEN and SYDVKM. The CDR3 length is 17 residues. Trimming cost V 5 bases and J 3 bases; bases outside gene matches: 7. The DNA for the CDR3 is TGTGCCAGCAGTCCATGGACTAGCGGGAGTCTCTACAATGAGCAGTTCTTC. Protein: CASSPWTSGSLYNEQFF. The variable domain in full, completed from reference TRBV28 and TRBJ2-1, reads DVKVTQSSRYLVKRTGEKVFLECVQDMDHENMFWYRQDPGLGLRLIYFSYDVKMKEKGDIPEGYSVSREKKERFSLILESASTNQTSMYLCASSPWTSGSLYNEQFFGPGTRLTVL.

The chain carries TRBV21-1 and TRBJ2-7; the table names TRBD1, a call not compared with the DNA. TRBV21-1 constitutes a pseudogene. There are 16 residues in the CDR3. CDR3 DNA: TGTGCCAGCAGCCGACGTGGGGGACAGGGAACCTACGAGCAGTACTTC. It translates to CASSRRGGQGTYEQYF.

This clone showed up just a few times. V and J are TRBV14 and TRBJ1-1; D gene ambiguous. Germline V gene sequence: CDR1 SGHDN, CDR2 FVKESK. Deletions cut 0 bases from V and 2 bases from J, with 10 bases between. There are 15 residues in the CDR3. The CDR3 reads CASSQDRLTNTEAFF. CDR3 coding DNA: TGTGCCAGCAGCCAAGATAGACTGACTAACACTGAAGCTTTCTTT.

The table lists this clone with a few counts. This rearrangement joins TRBV4-1 to TRBJ1-1; no reliable D call. The germline V gene has CDR1 MGHRA and CDR2 YSYEKL. CDR3 size: 14 residues. Trimming took off 5 bases at V and 1 base at J, with 11 bases between the two ends. This CDR3 is CASSLSRANTEAFF. Written as DNA, the CDR3 is TGCGCCAGCAGCTTGAGCCGGGCGAACACTGAAGCTTTCTTT.

The V and J genes are TRBV4-2 and TRBJ2-5; 9 nucleotides align to TRBD1. CDR1 and CDR2 (germline): LGHNA, YNFKEQ. Losses at the gene ends were 0 bases for V and 0 bases for J; bases not matched to a gene: 5. This CDR3 contains 17 residues. The CDR3, as DNA: TGTGCCAGCAGCCAAGATCCGGGACAGGGTTACCAAGAGACCCAGTACTTC. Protein product: CASSQDPGQGYQETQYF.

J is TRBJ2-7 and V is TRBV6-5; D may be TRBD1 or TRBD2 (5 bases each). The CDR3 runs to 13 residues. Looked up from germline, CDR1 is MNHEY and CDR2 is SVGAGI. The germline V and J ends were trimmed by 6 bases and 3 bases, with 12 bases remaining between them. The CDR3 here is CASRPIGGYEQYF. The CDR3 bases are TGTGCCAGCAGACCTATTGGGGGCTACGAGCAGTACTTC.

The CDR3 DNA reads TGCAGCGTTTCCGACAGGGGCATAAACTATGGCTACACCTTC. As protein: CSVSDRGINYGYTF. The V call is TRBV29-1, the J call TRBJ1-2; 8 positions match TRBD1. This CDR3 region has 14 residues. Germline trimming cut 5 bases from V and 2 bases from J; bases unmatched to any gene: 7. CDR1 and CDR2 (germline): SQVTM, ANQGSEA.